Detailed here is one T cell receptor beta chain. The antigen remains undetermined. This entry comes from a study of Tregs in tolerant kidney transplant recipients. Points from the study as a whole: This study did not directly address biological reproducibility. For some patients, primers changed over time, blocking nucleotide-level comparison. The most relevant donor-specific Treg TCRbeta repertoire apparently came from expansion with activated donor B cells.

The nonmyeloablative bone marrow transplants came from related graft donors, with transient mixed chimerism. Unstimulated regulatory T cells (CD4+CD25+CD127-), CD4+CD25- non-regulatory cells, CD4 and CD8 cells were FACS-sorted from thawed PBMCs. The germline gives CDR1 SGHTA, CDR2 FQGNSA. The CDR3 contains 16 residues. After removal of 2 bases from V and 0 bases from J, the junction contained 6 bases not matched to a gene. The data were produced by immunoSEQ multiplex PCR, yet TCRdb's version contains in-frame clones alone and is incomplete. The table lists 65,000 to 85,000 clones, 90% to 95% of them singletons, with 1.5% to 2% in the top ten.

The input for sequencing was CD4+ T cells from blood (PBMCs), taken 24 months after the transplant. This clonotype was sampled from a human patient who received a combined kidney and bone marrow transplant. A share of the T cells may be of graft donor origin. The chain recombines TRBV7-2 with TRBJ2-5; 7 bases are shared with TRBD2. The CDR3 loop reads CASSLPSGANQETQYF. In nucleotides, the CDR3 is TGTGCCAGCAGCTTACCGAGCGGGGCCAACCAAGAGACCCAGTACTTC.